These 30 T cell receptor beta chains share one sample of origin, sequenced in a study of somatic mutations in cytotoxic T cells in rheumatoid arthritis. Sequencing was performed with immunoSEQ multiplex PCR; in TCRdb, only in-frame clones are kept and a portion is missing. This sample has more than 11,000 clones; roughly 70% occur once, and the top ten carry around 28%. Sequencing was performed on CD8+ T cells sorted from blood. These receptors were collected from an adult with rheumatoid arthritis.

V usage is TRBV28 and J usage is TRBJ2-7; D gene uncertain. The length of the CDR3 is 13 residues. Germline V CDR1 and CDR2: MDHEN, SYDVKM. V lost 5 bases and J lost 3, with 11 bases in between. Written as DNA, the CDR3 is TGTGCCAGCAGTCAAGGACCGAGCTACGAGCAGTACTTC. Translating it yields CASSQGPSYEQYF.

The J gene is TRBJ2-7, the V gene TRBV6-6, with 7 bases fitting TRBD1. Germline CDR1 MNHNY, CDR2 SVGAGI (reference sequence). The CDR3 is 14 amino acids. Trimming cost V 2 bases and J 6 bases; bases outside gene matches: 7. CDR3 amino acids: CASSYEGQASEQYF. DNA of the CDR3: TGTGCCAGCAGTTACGAAGGACAGGCGTCCGAGCAGTACTTC.

This chain uses TRBV9 with TRBJ2-1, with 7 bases fitting TRBD2. The germline V gene encodes CDR1 SGDLS and CDR2 YYNGEE. The CDR3 extends over 15 amino acids. Trimming removed 0 bases from V and 2 bases from J; junction bases left unmatched: 2. The CDR3 coding sequence is TGTGCCAGCAGCGTAGTGGGGGGGGCCTACAATGAGCAGTTCTTC. This gives the protein CASSVVGGAYNEQFF.

By proportion, this clone is medium-sized. CDR3 loop: CASSPALGGETQYF. CDR3 nucleotide sequence: TGTGCCAGCAGCCCAGCTCTGGGGGGAGAGACCCAGTACTTC. The chain couples TRBV7-9 to TRBJ2-5; D is possibly TRBD2 (6 bases). V dropped 5 bases and J dropped 4 bases, with 14 bases sitting between them. The germline CDR1 and CDR2 sequences are SEHNR and FQNEAQ (reference sequence). This CDR3 contains 14 residues.

This rearrangement joins TRBV19 to TRBJ2-5; a possible D gene is TRBD2 (6 bases). The CDR3 sequence is 12 residues long. CDR1 is LNHDA, CDR2 SQIVND, per germline (reference sequence). The V gene lost 3 bases and the J gene lost 4 bases, with 6 bases spanning the gap. The CDR3 region has the DNA TGTGCCAGTAGTATGGGGGGAGAGACCCAGTACTTC. Protein product: CASSMGGETQYF. The full variable domain, in which reference TRBV19 and TRBJ2-5 provide the parts outside the CDR3, is DGGITQSPKYLFRKEGQNVTLSCEQNLNHDAMYWYRQDPGQGLRLIYYSQIVNDFQKGDIAEGYSVSREKKESFPLTVTSAQKNPTAFYLCASSMGGETQYFGPGTRLLVL.

V usage is TRBV6-4 and J usage is TRBJ1-2; D remains unclear. V was clipped by 3 bases and J by 0 bases, with 8 bases between them. Germline V CDR1 and CDR2: MRHNA, SNTAGT. The CDR3 runs to 14 residues. In DNA, the CDR3 is TGTGCCAGCAGTGATTTTGGTGCTAACTATGGCTACACCTTC. Translating it yields CASSDFGANYGYTF.

This chain joins TRBV5-4 and TRBJ2-7; 7 bases are a match to TRBD2. Germline CDR1 is SGHNT and CDR2 is YYREEE (reference sequence). V shed 4 bases, J shed 2 bases, and the junction held 15 bases outside the gene matches. The CDR3 is made up of 17 amino acids. As DNA, the CDR3 is TGTGCCAGCAGCCCAACCCCCGGGGCTAGCGGTCCCTACGAGCAGTACTTC. The encoded protein is CASSPTPGASGPYEQYF.

The V call is TRBV27, the J call TRBJ2-7, with D tentatively TRBD1 (6 bases). This CDR3 is 13 amino acids long. Germline V gene lookup returns CDR1 MNHEY and CDR2 SMNVEV (reference sequence). The V end was cut by 5 bases, the J end by 4 bases, with 12 bases between. Here the CDR3 reads CASSTFTGYEQYF. The CDR3 coding sequence is TGTGCCAGCAGTACCTTCACAGGGTACGAGCAGTACTTC.

This rearrangement joins TRBV2 to TRBJ2-3; 7 bases align to TRBD1. The CDR3 sequence is 14 residues long. The germline CDR1 and CDR2 sequences are SNHLY and FYNNEI. The J segment lost 5 bases and the V segment lost 7 bases, leaving 9 bases of the junction unmatched. CDR3 protein: CASIDRENEDTQYF. The CDR3 DNA is TGTGCCAGCATAGACAGGGAAAACGAAGATACGCAGTATTTT.

This clone was counted a few times. The genes are TRBV6-4 and TRBJ1-2; tentatively, D is TRBD1 (5 bases). The V and J ends lost 5 bases and 3 bases respectively, with 19 bases between them. The length of the CDR3 is 16 residues. Germline CDR1 is MRHNA and CDR2 is SNTAGT. The CDR3 coding sequence is TGTGCCAGCAGTCCCTTGACCGGGGCCGGATACTATGGCTACACCTTC. As protein: CASSPLTGAGYYGYTF.

This chain links TRBV5-5 with TRBJ1-1, with D possibly being TRBD1 (5 bases). Germline V gene lookup returns CDR1 SGHKS and CDR2 YYEKEE (reference sequence). V was shortened by 2 bases and J by 5 bases, with 16 bases between the two germline ends. The CDR3 contains 15 residues. The CDR3 region is CASSFGREGSTEAFF. CDR3 sequence (DNA): TGTGCCAGCAGCTTTGGGCGGGAGGGGAGTACTGAAGCTTTCTTT. Combining the CDR3 with reference TRBV5-5 and TRBJ1-1 gives the whole variable domain DAGVTQSPTHLIKTRGQQVTLRCSPISGHKSVSWYQQVLGQGPQFIFQYYEKEERGRGNFPDRFSARQFPNYSSELNVNALLLGDSALYLCASSFGREGSTEAFFGQGTRLTVV.

This clone appeared once. This rearrangement joins TRBV28 to TRBJ2-5, with D possibly TRBD2 on 6 matching bases. This CDR3 is built from 14 residues. Germline V gene sequence: CDR1 MDHEN, CDR2 SYDVKM. The V gene lost 1 base and the J gene lost 4 bases, with 10 bases spanning the gap. CDR3: CASSLLGGGETQYF. The CDR3 DNA follows: TGTGCCAGCAGTTTATTGGGGGGAGGAGAGACCCAGTACTTC.

This chain joins TRBV19 and TRBJ1-2; weak D call: TRBD1 (5 bases). Germline V CDR1 and CDR2: LNHDA, SQIVND (reference sequence). The CDR3 is made up of 12 amino acids. The ends were cut back, 7 bases at V and 8 bases at J, with 14 bases in the middle. The CDR3 DNA reads TGTGCCAGTACCTTAGGGGCGGCCGGCTACACCTTC. This gives the protein CASTLGAAGYTF.

The genes are TRBV6-5 and TRBJ2-1; possibly TRBD2 for D (5 bases). The V end was cut by 4 bases, the J end by 11 bases, with 12 bases between. Germline V gene lookup returns CDR1 MNHEY and CDR2 SVGAGI. The CDR3 is made up of 12 amino acids. CDR3: CASSSPEGKQFF. Here the CDR3 DNA reads TGTGCCAGCAGTTCCCCTGAGGGTAAGCAGTTCTTC.

V and J are TRBV15 and TRBJ1-5; possible D gene TRBD1, 5 bases. CDR3 length: 14 residues. V was trimmed by 0 bases and J by 5 bases, leaving 8 bases between them. CDR1 is LNHNV and CDR2 is YYDKDF in the germline V gene (reference sequence). CDR3 DNA: TGTGCCACCAGCAGAGAGGGAGGGGATCAGCCCCAGCATTTT. It specifies CATSREGGDQPQHF.

This rearrangement joins TRBV28 to TRBJ1-6, with a weak D call TRBD1 (5 bases). There are 16 residues in the CDR3. V was trimmed by 6 bases and J by 6 bases, leaving 18 bases between them. The germline V gene has CDR1 MDHEN and CDR2 SYDVKM. DNA for the CDR3: TGTGCCAGCAGCACCTACGGGGGAGATAGTAATTCACCCCTCCACTTT. Its protein product is CASSTYGGDSNSPLHF.

The chain recombines TRBV10-3 with TRBJ1-1; D is possibly TRBD1 (5 bases). The CDR3 is made up of 15 amino acids. V dropped 0 bases and J dropped 0 bases, with 8 bases sitting between them. CDR1 and CDR2 from the germline V gene are ENHRY and SYGVKD. CDR3 in amino acids: CAISESRQMNTEAFF. The CDR3 bases are TGTGCCATCAGTGAGTCGAGACAGATGAACACTGAAGCTTTCTTT.

The chain employs TRBV9 and TRBJ2-1, with D perhaps being TRBD1 or TRBD2 (5 bases each). CDR3 size: 12 residues. Trimming cost V 3 bases and J 9 bases, with 10 bases left between them. Germline CDR1 and CDR2: SGDLS and YYNGEE. As DNA, the CDR3 is TGTGCCAGCAGCGACACTAGGGGTGAGCAGTTCTTC. Residues: CASSDTRGEQFF.

This clone was seen once. CDR3: CASSLGLNTEAFF. CDR3 nucleotides: TGTGCCAGCAGTTTGGGTCTGAACACTGAAGCTTTCTTT. The chain links TRBV6-5 to TRBJ1-1; D remains unclear. The CDR3 spans 13 residues. The V gene's germline CDR1 is MNHEY and CDR2 SVGAGI. V shed 4 bases and J shed 0 bases, with 6 bases lying between them.

This clone was recorded once. V gene TRBV4-1 combines with J gene TRBJ2-2, with D unclear. The CDR3 is made up of 14 amino acids. V was clipped by 3 bases and J by 6 bases, with 11 bases between them. The V gene's germline CDR1 is MGHRA and CDR2 YSYEKL. The CDR3 coding sequence is TGCGCCAGCAGCCAGACCCCGGTCCCCGGGGAGCTGTTTTTT. Protein product: CASSQTPVPGELFF.

The J gene is TRBJ1-2, the V gene TRBV13; tentative D call: TRBD1 (6 bases). Trimming removed 3 bases at V and 5 bases at J, with 10 bases between. Germline CDR1 PRHDT, CDR2 FYEKMQ (reference sequence). CDR3 length: 13 residues. The CDR3 loop reads CASSFEGGYGYTF. The CDR3 DNA reads as TGTGCCAGCAGCTTCGAAGGGGGTTATGGCTACACCTTC.

The chain combines TRBV27 with TRBJ2-5; D might be TRBD2 (5 bases). This CDR3 region has 15 residues. Trimming took 0 bases from V and 7 from J, leaving 15 bases between them. Looked up from germline, CDR1 is MNHEY and CDR2 is SMNVEV (reference sequence). CDR3 nucleotide sequence: TGTGCCAGCAGTTTATCGATGGGTGTAGAGGGGACCCAGTACTTC. This codes for CASSLSMGVEGTQYF.

The rearrangement uses TRBV28 and TRBJ1-1; D unresolved. Per the germline V gene, CDR1 is MDHEN and CDR2 is SYDVKM. The CDR3 is 15 amino acids. V was clipped by 1 base and J by 4 bases, with 13 bases between them. The CDR3 DNA follows: TGTGCCAGCAGTTTATCTCCGGCCTCGGGCACTGAAGCTTTCTTT. Protein product: CASSLSPASGTEAFF.

The genes are TRBV2 and TRBJ1-5; a weak D match, TRBD1 (6 bases). V shed 6 bases and J shed 5 bases, with 20 bases lying between them. The CDR3 is 16 amino acids. Germline CDR1 and CDR2: SNHLY and FYNNEI. The CDR3 sequence: CASRGGPGAVDQPQHF. The CDR3 nucleotides read TGTGCCAGCAGGGGGGGTCCGGGGGCGGTGGATCAGCCCCAGCATTTT.

This chain uses TRBV27 with TRBJ2-5; perhaps TRBD2 as D (6 bases). V shed 6 bases and J shed 5 bases, with 10 bases lying between them. The germline CDR1 and CDR2 sequences are MNHEY and SMNVEV (reference sequence). The CDR3 is 12 amino acids. CDR3 loop: CASSGAGETQYF. For the CDR3, the DNA is TGTGCCAGCAGCGGGGCGGGGGAGACCCAGTACTTC.

The chain combines TRBV28 with TRBJ1-1; unclear D gene. V lost 10 bases and J 5 bases, leaving 11 bases between the germline ends. Germline loops: CDR1 MDHEN, CDR2 SYDVKM. CDR3 length: 11 residues. CDR3 DNA sequence: TGTGCCATCTCGACCTCAACTGAAGCTTTCTTT. It translates to CAISTSTEAFF.

The J gene is TRBJ2-3, the V gene TRBV6-4, with 8 nucleotides matching TRBD1. The CDR3 is 17 residues long. Germline CDR1 MRHNA, CDR2 SNTAGT. The V gene end was trimmed by 4 bases and the J gene end by 0 bases; junction bases not matched to a gene: 9. CDR3 DNA sequence: TGTGCCAGCAGTGCCGGGACAGGCACTCCTAGCACAGATACGCAGTATTTT. Protein product: CASSAGTGTPSTDTQYF.

The chain recombines TRBV7-6 with TRBJ2-1; the D is unclear. Trimming removed 1 base from V and 0 bases from J, with 10 bases in between. The CDR3 spans 16 residues. Germline V gene lookup returns CDR1 SGHVS and CDR2 FNYEAQ. The CDR3 DNA reads TGTGCCAGCAGCTTAGTAAGCGCGAGCTCCTACAATGAGCAGTTCTTC. Its translation is CASSLVSASSYNEQFF.

This chain joins TRBV6-6 and TRBJ1-4; 7 bases map to TRBD1. The CDR3 is 14 residues long. V shed 5 bases and J 3 bases; nucleotides not matched to a gene: 3. CDR1 is MNHNY and CDR2 is SVGAGI in the germline V gene (reference sequence). CDR3 DNA sequence: TGTGCCAGCAGTACAGGGGCGGCTAATGAAAAACTGTTTTTT. This codes for CASSTGAANEKLFF.

The chain joins TRBV9 to TRBJ2-1; 12 bases map to TRBD2. The junction had 5 bases not matched to a gene; V was cut back by 1 base and J by 9 bases. Germline CDR1 SGDLS, CDR2 YYNGEE. The CDR3 is made up of 15 amino acids. The CDR3: CASSVYASGGAEQFF. The CDR3 DNA sequence: TGTGCCAGCAGCGTATATGCTAGCGGGGGGGCTGAGCAGTTCTTC.